The T cell receptor (beta chain) under discussion was sequenced for a study of T cell clonality in common variable immunodeficiency. Sequenced by immunoSEQ multiplex PCR; TCRdb stores in-frame clones only, minus some. The sample holds roughly 7,000 clones, and no clone turns up only once. Study outcomes and limitations: CVID subjects shared fewer TCRbeta clones than healthy controls did. The cause of increased CVID clonality remains unclear without subpopulation sequencing. Reportedly, TCR beta sequences from common variable immunodeficiency showed fewer deletions and N-nucleotide insertions.

Trimming removed 5 bases from V and 7 bases from J; junction bases left unmatched: 8. Germline V CDR1 and CDR2: SQVTM, ANQGSEA. This CDR3 spans 13 amino acids. Concerning this clone: The antigen is unknown. The read terminates 3 residues before the CDR3 end, so the remaining end is supplied by the germline J gene.

The TCR comes from a human donor with common variable immunodeficiency. V gene TRBV29-1 combines with J gene TRBJ1-5; 7 bases are a match to TRBD1. The specimen sequenced was peripheral blood mononuclear cells. The CDR3 loop reads CSVQQGEYQPQHF. The part of the CDR3 DNA that was read is TGCAGCGTTCAGCAGGGGGAGTACCAGCCC.